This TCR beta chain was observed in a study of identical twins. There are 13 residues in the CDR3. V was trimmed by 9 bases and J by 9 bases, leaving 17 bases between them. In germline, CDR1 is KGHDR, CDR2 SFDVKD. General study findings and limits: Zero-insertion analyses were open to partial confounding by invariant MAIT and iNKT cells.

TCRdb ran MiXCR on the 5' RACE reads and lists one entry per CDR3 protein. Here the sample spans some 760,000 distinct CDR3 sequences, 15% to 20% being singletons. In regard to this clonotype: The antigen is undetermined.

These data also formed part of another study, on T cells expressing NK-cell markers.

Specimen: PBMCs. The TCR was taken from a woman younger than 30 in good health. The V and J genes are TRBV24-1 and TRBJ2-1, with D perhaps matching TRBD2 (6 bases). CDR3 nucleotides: TGTGCCACCTCCCATTCAACTAGCCGTGAGCAGTTCTTC. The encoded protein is CATSHSTSREQFF.